This T cell receptor beta chain was recorded in a study of blood T cell repertoires in COVID-19. Study-wide context: Acute and convalescent COVID-19 samples came from the United States, Italy and Spain.

V gave up 2 bases and J gave up 8 bases, with 10 bases separating them. The CDR3 contains 13 residues. Germline V lookup: CDR1 SGHRS, CDR2 YFSETQ. Per the original data handling: Amplification of reference gene primers was used by the study to estimate nucleated cell counts. Here immunoSEQ multiplex PCR was the method, and the copy in TCRdb shows in-frame clones only, minus some. That table supplies the V and J calls and clone size; D and trimming were determined from the DNA. In the table there are 250,000 to 350,000 clones, approximately 91% of which are singletons. The sample was peripheral blood. The sequence came from a woman aged 60-75 years with acute or convalescent COVID-19. The V call is TRBV5-1, the J call TRBJ1-4; D gene unclear. The CDR3 reads CASSFWREEKLFF. The DNA of the CDR3 is TGCGCCAGCAGCTTTTGGAGGGAGGAAAAACTGTTTTTT. The full variable domain, rest sourced from reference TRBV5-1 and TRBJ1-4, is KAGVTQTPRYLIKTRGQQVTLSCSPISGHRSVSWYQQTPGQGLQFLFEYFSETQRNKGNFPGRFSGRQFSNSRSEMNVSTLELGDSALYLCASSFWREEKLFFGSGTQLSVL.